These 9 T cell receptor beta chains originate from one sample sequenced in a study of PD-1 blockade in mismatch repair-deficient tumors. Specified time point: approximately eleven-day in vitro stimulation with candidate neoantigen peptide 3. The antigens these receptors bind are not known. This table comes from immunoSEQ multiplex PCR, and its TCRdb copy is limited to in-frame clones, with some not included. The repertoire has about 9,500 clones, approximately 90% of them found once; the top ten carry approximately 9.7%. The sequencing here drew on cells cultured in vitro, taken from a patient treated with pembrolizumab. Receptor source: an adult with mismatch repair-deficient cancer.

The chain has TRBV5-6 and TRBJ1-1; a weak D match, TRBD1 (6 bases). There are 15 residues in the CDR3. Trimming cost V 4 bases and J 0 bases, with 13 bases left between them. The germline gives CDR1 SGHDT, CDR2 YYEEEE. CDR3 loop: CASSEFTGMNTEAFF. The CDR3 bases are TGTGCCAGCAGCGAATTTACAGGGATGAACACTGAAGCTTTCTTT. Full variable domain (rest looked up from reference TRBV5-6 and TRBJ1-1): DAGVTQSPTHLIKTRGQQVTLRCSPKSGHDTVSWYQQALGQGPQFIFQYYEEEERQRGNFPDRFSGHQFPNYSSELNVNALLLGDSALYLCASSEFTGMNTEAFFGQGTRLTVV.

This rearrangement joins TRBV29-1 to TRBJ2-5; tentative D call: TRBD2 (5 bases). The CDR3 spans 12 residues. The V end was cut by 4 bases, the J end by 2 bases, with 8 bases between. CDR1 SQVTM and CDR2 ANQGSEA come from the germline V gene. The CDR3: CSVAPGQETQYF. In DNA form, the CDR3 reads TGCAGCGTTGCACCGGGACAAGAGACCCAGTACTTC.

The chain couples TRBV7-9 to TRBJ1-2; D is unresolved. V dropped 5 bases and J dropped 7 bases, with 17 bases sitting between them. Germline CDR1 and CDR2: SEHNR and FQNEAQ (reference sequence). This CDR3 is 14 amino acids long. The CDR3 nucleotides read TGTGCCAGCAGCCTCGACATGGTTAGGAGTGGCTACACCTTC. The encoded protein is CASSLDMVRSGYTF.

CDR3 region: CASTALRATNEKLFF. The CDR3 DNA sequence: TGTGCCAGCACCGCACTCCGGGCGACTAATGAAAAACTGTTTTTT. The chain combines TRBV2 with TRBJ1-4; no reliable D call. The CDR3 spans 15 residues. V was trimmed by 7 bases and J by 2 bases, leaving 14 bases between them. CDR1 and CDR2 (germline): SNHLY, FYNNEI.

J is TRBJ2-1 and V is TRBV28; D is undetermined. Germline V gene lookup returns CDR1 MDHEN and CDR2 SYDVKM. The CDR3 runs to 14 residues. Trimming pared 6 bases from V and 5 bases from J, leaving 14 bases between. The CDR3: CASRYGPPHNEQFF. The CDR3 DNA reads as TGTGCCAGCAGATATGGACCCCCCCACAATGAGCAGTTCTTC.

The rearrangement links TRBV5-1 to TRBJ2-7; D perhaps matches TRBD1 (5 bases). Germline CDR1 reads SGHRS; CDR2 reads YFSETQ. V was trimmed by 0 bases and J by 7 bases, leaving 14 bases between them. The CDR3 sequence is 14 residues long. The CDR3 DNA sequence: TGCGCCAGCAGCTTGGGACAGAGAACTGGAGAGCAGTACTTC. Encoded protein: CASSLGQRTGEQYF.

The sample holds one count of this clone. The V and J genes are TRBV2 and TRBJ1-4; D is unresolved. CDR3 size: 13 residues. CDR1 SNHLY and CDR2 FYNNEI come from the germline V gene. V lost 1 base, J lost 7 bases, and 7 bases lay in between. In DNA form, the CDR3 reads TGTGCCAGCAGTGAAGTGGGAGCTGAAAAACTGTTTTTT. Its translation is CASSEVGAEKLFF.

J is TRBJ2-7 and V is TRBV6-5, with TRBD1 as a possible D gene (6 bases). In germline, CDR1 is MNHEY, CDR2 SVGAGI. Trimming removed 6 bases at V and 3 bases at J, with 12 bases between. This CDR3 has 13 residues. The CDR3 DNA is TGTGCCAGCAGAAACAGGGAACACTACGAGCAGTACTTC. It codes for CASRNREHYEQYF.

The CDR3 bases are TGCGCCAGCATTGGCGGGGGGGACACAGATACGCAGTATTTT. Translated: CASIGGGDTDTQYF. The chain couples TRBV4-1 to TRBJ2-3; 9 bases fit TRBD2. CDR1 and CDR2 (germline): MGHRA, YSYEKL. The junction had 4 bases not matched to a gene; V was cut back by 7 bases and J by 2 bases. CDR3 length: 14 residues.